Detailed here is one TCR beta chain. The data were taken from a study of long-term antiretroviral therapy in people with HIV. Study summary: The 2015 immediate-ART recommendation was preceded by the earliest samples by about a decade.

Looked up from germline, CDR1 is MNHEY and CDR2 is SVGAGI. V was pared by 0 bases and J by 3 bases, with 11 bases between. This CDR3 has 15 amino acids. Samples were assayed with immunoSEQ v3.0 at survey level. The protocol was immunoSEQ multiplex PCR, while the TCRdb copy is restricted to in-frame clones and leaves out a portion. The table lists 30,000 to 40,000 clones, around 79% of them singletons. This chain links TRBV6-5 with TRBJ1-1; D might be TRBD1 (6 bases). The sample consisted of unsorted PBMCs, taken 1.9 years after starting antiretroviral therapy. The sequence came from a man younger than 35 with HIV. CDR3 nucleotides: TGTGCCAGCAGTTACTCGAGGGGGTCGGACACTGAAGCTTTCTTT. It codes for CASSYSRGSDTEAFF.